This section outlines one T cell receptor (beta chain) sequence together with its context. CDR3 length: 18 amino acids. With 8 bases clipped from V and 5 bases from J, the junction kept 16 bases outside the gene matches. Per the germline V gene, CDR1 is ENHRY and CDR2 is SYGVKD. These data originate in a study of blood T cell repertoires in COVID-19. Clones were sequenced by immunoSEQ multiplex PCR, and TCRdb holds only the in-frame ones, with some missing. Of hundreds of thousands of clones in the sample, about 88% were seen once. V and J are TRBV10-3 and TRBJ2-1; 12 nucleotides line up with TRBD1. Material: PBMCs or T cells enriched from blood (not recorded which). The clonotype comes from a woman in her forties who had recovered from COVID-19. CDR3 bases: TGTGCCATCCTTCCGGGACAGGGGGCAGGGGGGGTTGACAATGAGCAGTTCTTC. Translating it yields CAILPGQGAGGVDNEQFF.